Listed below are T cell receptor beta chains from one sample, sequenced in a study of graft-versus-host responses after intestinal transplantation. The table came from immunoSEQ multiplex PCR; TCRdb's copy has only in-frame clones and leaves some out. The sample includes about 63,000 clones, about nine tenths of them seen just once. Here the sequenced sample was ileum tissue, taken 350 to 400 days after transplant. The receptors derive from a human patient who received an intestinal transplant, so some T cells may come from the graft donor. Both conserved end residues are part of each CDR3. Each record gives: D gene, clone size, V gene, J gene, CDR3 DNA, CDR3 protein. The D gene is left open where the match is weak. The size entry is marked missing in some rows and otherwise reads once, few, many or a size class.

NA	NA	TRBV9	TRBJ2-3	TGTGCCAGCAGCGTAGAGGAGACCCTCCACCCACCGCTAGCGTTTGATACAGATACGCAGTATTTT	CASSVEETLHPPLAFDTDTQYF
TRBD1	NA	TRBV25-1	TRBJ1-6	TGTGCCAGCACCGACAGGGAGGATTCACCCCTCCACTTT	CASTDREDSPLHF
NA	NA	TRBV13	TRBJ2-3	TGTGCCAGCAGCTTAGGGCGGGGCACAGATACGCAGTATTTT	CASSLGRGTDTQYF
NA	NA	TRBV27	TRBJ2-7	TGTGCCAGCAGTAGGGGGGGGGTACCCTACGAGCAGTACTTC	CASSRGGVPYEQYF
NA	NA	TRBV6-5	TRBJ2-2	TGTGCCAGCAGTTACTCGAGTACAGGGCCCGGGGAGCTGTTTTTT	CASSYSSTGPGELFF
NA	NA	TRBV12-5	TRBJ2-7	TGTGCTAGTGGTTTGCTAGGCGAGCAGTACTTC	CASGLLGEQYF
TRBD1	NA	TRBV7-6	TRBJ2-5	TGTGCCAGCAGCTTATTCCGGGACAGGGCTCAAGAGACCCAGTACTTC	CASSLFRDRAQETQYF
NA	NA	TRBV5-6	TRBJ2-3	TGTGCCACCTCAGGGCGAGGGGGAGCAGATACGCAGTATTTT	CATSGRGGADTQYF
NA	NA	TRBV6-5	TRBJ2-3	TGTGCCAGCAGTTACTCGAACGGACCCACAGATACGCAGTATTTT	CASSYSNGPTDTQYF
TRBD2	few	TRBV29-1	TRBJ2-3	TGCAGCGCCCATAGCGGGGGGGCCAAGTTTCCGCAGTATTTT	CSAHSGGAKFPQYF
TRBD2	NA	TRBV11-1	TRBJ2-1	TGTGCCAGCAGCCCCTCGGGGGGGGGCCTCTATGAGCAGTTCTTC	CASSPSGGGLYEQFF
NA	few	TRBV7-9	TRBJ1-1	TGTGCCAGCAGCTACCCTGCGAAGCCACAGGGTTGGAACACTGAAGCTTTCTTT	CASSYPAKPQGWNTEAFF
NA	NA	TRBV30	TRBJ1-3	TGTGCCTGGAGTGAAGCCATCTCTGGAAACACCATATATTTT	CAWSEAISGNTIYF
NA	NA	TRBV6-5	TRBJ1-5	TGTGCCAGCAGTTACAGGGACCGTCGTAGCAATCAGCCCCAGCATTTT	CASSYRDRRSNQPQHF
NA	NA	TRBV11-2	TRBJ2-7	TGTGCCAGCAGCTTAGATGCTATCCCCGAGCAGTACTTC	CASSLDAIPEQYF
NA	NA	TRBV9	TRBJ1-4	TGTGCCAGCAGCATTACCGGGGCCCTTAATGAAAAACTGTTTTTT	CASSITGALNEKLFF
TRBD1	NA	TRBV28	TRBJ2-5	TGTGCCAGCAGTCTACAGGGGGCCGAGACCCAGTACTTC	CASSLQGAETQYF
NA	once	TRBV6-1	TRBJ2-7	TGTGCCAGCAGCCCTCACTACGAGCAGTACTTC	CASSPHYEQYF
TRBD1	NA	TRBV4-1	TRBJ2-3	TGCGCCAGCAGCCACTATCCGGGGACAGGGTTTGTCACAGATACGCAGTATTTT	CASSHYPGTGFVTDTQYF
NA	NA	TRBV28	TRBJ2-2	TGTGCCAGCAGTGAGCCTAGCGGGGAGCTGTTTTTT	CASSEPSGELFF
NA	NA	TRBV6-5	TRBJ1-1	TGTGCCAGCAGTCCGGGGGTTACTGAAGCTTTCTTT	CASSPGVTEAFF
NA	NA	TRBV11-1	TRBJ1-2	TGTGCCAGCAGCTCCACGCAAGGGGTGTATGGCTACACCTTC	CASSSTQGVYGYTF
NA	NA	TRBV5-1	TRBJ1-1	TGCGCCAGCAGCCCGTTGGCAAGCACTGAAGCTTTCTTT	CASSPLASTEAFF
NA	NA	TRBV2	TRBJ1-3	TGTGCCAGCAGCGCGACAGGCCCCTCTGGAAACACCATATATTTT	CASSATGPSGNTIYF
NA	NA	TRBV6-5	TRBJ2-7	TGTGCCAGCACTTCGGAGACCAGCTCCTACGAGCAGTACTTC	CASTSETSSYEQYF
NA	NA	TRBV6-6	TRBJ2-7	TGTGCCAGCAGTTCTCTGGGCGGCTACGAGCAGTACTTC	CASSSLGGYEQYF
NA	few	TRBV11-3	TRBJ2-7	TGTGCCAGCAGCTTCTCCTACGAGCAGTACTTC	CASSFSYEQYF
NA	NA	TRBV21-1	TRBJ1-1	TGTGCCAGCAGCGACCCGGACCAGGCGACAGAGTGGAACACTGAAGCTTTCTTT	CASSDPDQATEWNTEAFF
NA	NA	TRBV28	TRBJ2-1	TGTGCCAGCAGTTTGGCGGTGTCCCCCGGGCAGTTCTTC	CASSLAVSPGQFF
TRBD1	NA	TRBV7-3	TRBJ2-7	TGTGCCAGCAGCTCGGACAGGAGGCCGTACGAGCAGTACTTC	CASSSDRRPYEQYF
TRBD2	few	TRBV2	TRBJ2-3	TGTGCCAGCAGGTCCCCCGGGACTAGCGGGGCGCAGCGCACAGATACGCAGTATTTT	CASRSPGTSGAQRTDTQYF
NA	NA	TRBV5-6	TRBJ1-2	TGTGCCAGCAGCTCCCGAGACTATGGCTACACCTTC	CASSSRDYGYTF
NA	NA	TRBV10-3	TRBJ2-7	TGTGCCATCAGTGAGTCCGGGGGCCCACTCGAGCAGTACTTC	CAISESGGPLEQYF
NA	few	TRBV28	TRBJ1-5	TGTGCCAGCAGTTTTGACAGCAATCAGCCCCAGCATTTT	CASSFDSNQPQHF
TRBD1	once	TRBV29-1	TRBJ2-3	TGCAGCGTTGACCCCAGGGGGCAAGATACGCAGTATTTT	CSVDPRGQDTQYF
TRBD1	NA	TRBV6-5	TRBJ1-1	TGTGCCAGCAGTTCACAGGGGGACACTGAAGCTTTCTTT	CASSSQGDTEAFF
NA	NA	TRBV19	TRBJ2-2	TGTGCCAGTAGGGTGGGAAACACCGGGGAGCTGTTTTTT	CASRVGNTGELFF
TRBD2	NA	TRBV6-5	TRBJ2-1	TGTGCCAGCAGTCCTAGCGGGACCTTAGGGGATGAGCAGTTCTTC	CASSPSGTLGDEQFF
TRBD1	NA	TRBV6-5	TRBJ2-7	TGTGCCAGCAGCCTAACCGGGACAGGACCCTACGAGCAGTACTTC	CASSLTGTGPYEQYF
NA	NA	TRBV2	TRBJ1-5	TGTGCCAGCAGTGAAGGATTGCCCTCCGACTCGCCCCAGCATTTT	CASSEGLPSDSPQHF
TRBD1	once	TRBV10-2	TRBJ2-7	TGCGCCAGCAGTGAGCCAAAAACAGGGGGAAGGGCCTACGAGCAGTACTTC	CASSEPKTGGRAYEQYF
TRBD1	few	TRBV19	TRBJ1-2	TGTGCCAGTAGTACAAAGACAGGGCCCTATGGCTACACCTTC	CASSTKTGPYGYTF
NA	NA	TRBV15	TRBJ2-7	TGTGCCACCAGCAGTGAACGGCCCTACGAGCAGTACTTC	CATSSERPYEQYF
NA	once	TRBV9	TRBJ2-5	TGTGCCAGCAGCCCCGGCCTTATGGCGGAAGAGACCCAGTACTTC	CASSPGLMAEETQYF
TRBD2	NA	TRBV4-2	TRBJ2-2	TGTGCCAGCAGCCAAGAGCCGGGACTAGCGGGCGGGGAGCTGTTTTTT	CASSQEPGLAGGELFF
NA	NA	TRBV5-4	TRBJ2-1	TGTGCCAGCAGCTTTTCTAGCATGATGAATGAGCAGTTCTTC	CASSFSSMMNEQFF
TRBD1	NA	TRBV5-1	TRBJ1-5	TGCGCCAGCAGCGCCGGACAGGGGGCCAATCAGCCCCAGCATTTT	CASSAGQGANQPQHF